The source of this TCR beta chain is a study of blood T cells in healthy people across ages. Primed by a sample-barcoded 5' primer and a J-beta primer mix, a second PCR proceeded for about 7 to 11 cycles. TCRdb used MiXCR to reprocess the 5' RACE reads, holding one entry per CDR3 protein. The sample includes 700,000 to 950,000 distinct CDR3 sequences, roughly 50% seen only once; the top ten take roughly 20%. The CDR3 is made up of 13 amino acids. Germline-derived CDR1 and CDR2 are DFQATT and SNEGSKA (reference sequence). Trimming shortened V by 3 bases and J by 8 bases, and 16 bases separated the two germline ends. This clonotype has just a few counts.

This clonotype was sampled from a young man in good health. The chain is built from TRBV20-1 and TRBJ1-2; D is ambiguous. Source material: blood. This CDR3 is CSARGGEALGYTF. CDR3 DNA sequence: TGCAGTGCTAGGGGCGGGGAGGCTTTAGGCTACACCTTC.